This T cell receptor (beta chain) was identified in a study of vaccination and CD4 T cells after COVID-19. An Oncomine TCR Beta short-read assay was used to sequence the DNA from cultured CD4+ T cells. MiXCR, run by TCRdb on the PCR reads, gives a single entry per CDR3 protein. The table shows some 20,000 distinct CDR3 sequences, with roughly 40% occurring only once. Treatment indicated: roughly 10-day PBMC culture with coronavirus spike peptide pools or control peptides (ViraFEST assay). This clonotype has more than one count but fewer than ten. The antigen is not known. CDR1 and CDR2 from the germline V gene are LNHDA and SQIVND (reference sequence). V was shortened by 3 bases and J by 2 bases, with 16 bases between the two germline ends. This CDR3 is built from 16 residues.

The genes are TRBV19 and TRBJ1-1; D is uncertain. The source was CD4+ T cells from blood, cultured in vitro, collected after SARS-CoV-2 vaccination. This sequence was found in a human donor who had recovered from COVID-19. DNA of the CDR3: TGTGCCAGTAGTATGAAGGGCCATTGGGGAAACACTGAAGCTTTCTTT. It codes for CASSMKGHWGNTEAFF.